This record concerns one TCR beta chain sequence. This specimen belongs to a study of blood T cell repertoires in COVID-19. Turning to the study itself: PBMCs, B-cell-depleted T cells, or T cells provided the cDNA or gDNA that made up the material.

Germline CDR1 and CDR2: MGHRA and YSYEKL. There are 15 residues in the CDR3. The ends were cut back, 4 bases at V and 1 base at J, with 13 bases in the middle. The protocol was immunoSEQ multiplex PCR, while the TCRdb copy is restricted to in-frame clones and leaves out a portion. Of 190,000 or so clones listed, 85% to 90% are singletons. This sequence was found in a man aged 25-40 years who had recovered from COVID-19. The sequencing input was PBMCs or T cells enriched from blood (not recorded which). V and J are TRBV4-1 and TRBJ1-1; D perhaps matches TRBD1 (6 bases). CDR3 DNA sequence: TGCGCCAGCAGCCGACACGGACAGCAGAACACTGAAGCTTTCTTT. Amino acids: CASSRHGQQNTEAFF.